The rows below give T cell receptor beta chains drawn from one sample of a study of a mutant IDH1 vaccine in newly diagnosed glioma. Only in-frame clones appear in the TCRdb table, and some are missing; sequencing was by immunoSEQ multiplex PCR. The repertoire holds about 59,000 clones, with about 91% as singletons. This specimen was PBMCs, taken from a glioma patient treated with radiotherapy, temozolomide or both. Receptors were obtained from a man in his fifties or sixties with glioma. The CDR3 runs from the conserved cysteine through the conserved F or W. D genes are given only for firm matches. Not every row has a clone size; where given, it reads once, few, many or a size class.

D gene: -
J gene: TRBJ1-1
clone size: -
V gene: TRBV25-1
CDR3 DNA: TGTGCCAGCAGTGAACGGTACTCAGGGCCCTGGGGCACTGAAGCTTTCTTT
CDR3 protein: CASSERYSGPWGTEAFF

D gene: -
J gene: TRBJ1-3
clone size: -
V gene: TRBV18
CDR3 DNA: TGTGCCAGCTCACCAGAAGCAGGAAGCTCTGGAAACACCATATATTTT
CDR3 protein: CASSPEAGSSGNTIYF

D gene: TRBD1
J gene: TRBJ1-1
clone size: -
V gene: TRBV6-1
CDR3 DNA: TGTGCCAGCAGCCACCCCAGGGGGCGGGAAGCTTTCTTT
CDR3 protein: CASSHPRGREAFF

D gene: -
J gene: TRBJ2-5
clone size: -
V gene: TRBV6-5
CDR3 DNA: TGTGCCAGCAGCCGTCCCGGGACAGAGACCCAGTACTTC
CDR3 protein: CASSRPGTETQYF

D gene: -
J gene: TRBJ2-7
clone size: -
V gene: TRBV7-2
CDR3 DNA: TGTGCCAGCAGCTTAGTTGCGGGAAGCTCCTACGAGCAGTACTTC
CDR3 protein: CASSLVAGSSYEQYF

D gene: -
J gene: TRBJ2-1
clone size: -
V gene: TRBV7-8
CDR3 DNA: TGTGCCAGCAGCTCTAGAAGGGACTTAGGAACCGAGCAGTTCTTC
CDR3 protein: CASSSRRDLGTEQFF

D gene: TRBD1
J gene: TRBJ2-7
clone size: -
V gene: TRBV30
CDR3 DNA: TGTGCCTGGAGCACAGGGGTGGGGTACGAGCAGTACTTC
CDR3 protein: CAWSTGVGYEQYF

D gene: -
J gene: TRBJ1-3
clone size: -
V gene: TRBV2
CDR3 DNA: TGTGCCAGCAGTTTCCAGGGAAGTGGAAACACCATATATTTT
CDR3 protein: CASSFQGSGNTIYF

D gene: -
J gene: TRBJ1-2
clone size: few
V gene: TRBV6-1
CDR3 DNA: TGTGCCAGCAGGGAGTGGGAGGGAGGCGGCTACACCTTC
CDR3 protein: CASREWEGGGYTF

D gene: -
J gene: TRBJ2-7
clone size: -
V gene: TRBV5-1
CDR3 DNA: TGCGCCAGCAGCTTGGTCGGGGGAAGCTCCTACGAGCAGTACTTC
CDR3 protein: CASSLVGGSSYEQYF

D gene: -
J gene: TRBJ2-1
clone size: -
V gene: TRBV27
CDR3 DNA: TGTGCCAGCAGTTTAGGGTTCCTGGAACGCAATGAGCAGTTCTTC
CDR3 protein: CASSLGFLERNEQFF

D gene: TRBD1
J gene: TRBJ2-3
clone size: -
V gene: TRBV6-1
CDR3 DNA: TGTGCCAGCAGTACGGACAGGGATACGCAGTATTTT
CDR3 protein: CASSTDRDTQYF

D gene: -
J gene: TRBJ1-1
clone size: once
V gene: TRBV21-1
CDR3 DNA: TGTGCCAGCAGCAAAGGGGCCGGTTTTGGGGCTTTCTTT
CDR3 protein: CASSKGAGFGAFF

D gene: -
J gene: TRBJ2-7
clone size: -
V gene: TRBV7-6
CDR3 DNA: TGTGCCAGCAGCTTAGGGGGAACGTACTACGAGCAGTACTTC
CDR3 protein: CASSLGGTYYEQYF

D gene: -
J gene: TRBJ1-1
clone size: once
V gene: TRBV14
CDR3 DNA: TGTGCCAGCAGCCAAGTGTCCCGTGGAGACACTGAAGCTTTCTTT
CDR3 protein: CASSQVSRGDTEAFF

D gene: -
J gene: TRBJ2-1
clone size: -
V gene: TRBV30
CDR3 DNA: TGTGCCTGGAGTCGGGCCGGGGTCCCATACAATGAGCAGTTCTTC
CDR3 protein: CAWSRAGVPYNEQFF

D gene: -
J gene: TRBJ2-3
clone size: -
V gene: TRBV6-5
CDR3 DNA: TGTGCCAGCAGTTATCTGCCCCCGGCAGATACGCAGTATTTT
CDR3 protein: CASSYLPPADTQYF

D gene: -
J gene: TRBJ2-7
clone size: -
V gene: TRBV5-6
CDR3 DNA: TGTGCCAGCAGCGCTTCCGACAGATACTACGAGCAGTACTTC
CDR3 protein: CASSASDRYYEQYF

D gene: TRBD2
J gene: TRBJ2-3
clone size: -
V gene: TRBV30
CDR3 DNA: TGTGCGTCCGGGACTAGCGGGGGCGCTATCAGAGATACGCAGTATTTT
CDR3 protein: CASGTSGGAIRDTQYF

D gene: -
J gene: TRBJ2-7
clone size: -
V gene: TRBV5-1
CDR3 DNA: TGCGCCAGCAGCTTGGGAATGAGCCCCTCCTACGAGCAGTACTTC
CDR3 protein: CASSLGMSPSYEQYF

D gene: TRBD1
J gene: TRBJ2-1
clone size: -
V gene: TRBV29-1
CDR3 DNA: TGCAGCGTTGACAAGGACAGGGGCAATGAGCAGTTCTTC
CDR3 protein: CSVDKDRGNEQFF

D gene: TRBD2
J gene: TRBJ2-1
clone size: -
V gene: TRBV7-7
CDR3 DNA: TGTGCTAGCAGCCCGGGACTAGCGGGAGTGGATGAGCAGTTCTTC
CDR3 protein: CASSPGLAGVDEQFF

D gene: TRBD1
J gene: TRBJ1-1
clone size: -
V gene: TRBV19
CDR3 DNA: TGTGCCAGTAGTATATCGGGACAGGGGAGTACTGAAGCTTTCTTT
CDR3 protein: CASSISGQGSTEAFF

D gene: TRBD1
J gene: TRBJ1-4
clone size: -
V gene: TRBV2
CDR3 DNA: TGTGCCACCGCTAGGACAGGGGAGTTTGCTAATGAAAAACTGTTTTTT
CDR3 protein: CATARTGEFANEKLFF

D gene: -
J gene: TRBJ1-2
clone size: -
V gene: TRBV29-1
CDR3 DNA: TGCAGCGTTGTCCCAGGGGCTGGCTACACCTTC
CDR3 protein: CSVVPGAGYTF

D gene: -
J gene: TRBJ2-3
clone size: once
V gene: TRBV5-1
CDR3 DNA: TGCGCCAGCAGCCCTAGGCCGGGGCCTCCGGCAGATACGCAGTATTTT
CDR3 protein: CASSPRPGPPADTQYF

D gene: TRBD1
J gene: TRBJ2-7
clone size: once
V gene: TRBV4-1
CDR3 DNA: TGCGCCAGCAGCCAAGAGGACAGGGTATTCGACGAGCAGTACTTC
CDR3 protein: CASSQEDRVFDEQYF

D gene: -
J gene: TRBJ2-7
clone size: -
V gene: TRBV5-1
CDR3 DNA: TGCGCCAGCAGCCTGACCTCGGGCAGGGGACCTTACGAGCAGTACTTC
CDR3 protein: CASSLTSGRGPYEQYF

D gene: TRBD1
J gene: TRBJ2-7
clone size: -
V gene: TRBV29-1
CDR3 DNA: TGCAGCGTTGCGGGGTCGACAGGGTTTATAGACTCCGAGCAGTACTTC
CDR3 protein: CSVAGSTGFIDSEQYF

D gene: -
J gene: TRBJ1-5
clone size: -
V gene: TRBV30
CDR3 DNA: TGTGCCTGGAGTCTGGGTTCCAATCAGCCCCAGCATTTT
CDR3 protein: CAWSLGSNQPQHF

D gene: -
J gene: TRBJ1-2
clone size: -
V gene: TRBV25-1
CDR3 DNA: TGTGCCAGCAGTGGGAGCGGACAGAGTTTGAGTGGCTACACCTTC
CDR3 protein: CASSGSGQSLSGYTF

D gene: TRBD1
J gene: TRBJ1-5
clone size: -
V gene: TRBV5-6
CDR3 DNA: TGTGCCAGCAGTATACAGGGGGATCAGCCCCAGCATTTT
CDR3 protein: CASSIQGDQPQHF

D gene: TRBD1
J gene: TRBJ1-5
clone size: -
V gene: TRBV4-3
CDR3 DNA: TGCGCCAGCAGCCCAGACAGGGGCAATCAGCCCCAGCATTTT
CDR3 protein: CASSPDRGNQPQHF

D gene: -
J gene: TRBJ2-7
clone size: -
V gene: TRBV11-2
CDR3 DNA: TGTGCCAGCAGCGTCGGGACGACCTACGAGCAGTACTTC
CDR3 protein: CASSVGTTYEQYF

D gene: TRBD1
J gene: TRBJ2-7
clone size: -
V gene: TRBV18
CDR3 DNA: TGTGCCAGCTCACCACCGAGCAGACAGGGGTTCGGCGAGCAGTACTTC
CDR3 protein: CASSPPSRQGFGEQYF

D gene: TRBD1
J gene: TRBJ1-4
clone size: -
V gene: TRBV18
CDR3 DNA: TGTGCCAGCTCTCGGACAGGGGGAGAAGAAAAACTGTTTTTT
CDR3 protein: CASSRTGGEEKLFF

D gene: -
J gene: TRBJ2-7
clone size: -
V gene: TRBV21-1
CDR3 DNA: TGTGCCAGCAGCAGAGGGTTACGGTACTTC
CDR3 protein: CASSRGLRYF

D gene: -
J gene: TRBJ1-2
clone size: once
V gene: TRBV9
CDR3 DNA: TGTGCCAGCAGCGTAGCTGGCTACACCTTC
CDR3 protein: CASSVAGYTF

D gene: -
J gene: TRBJ2-1
clone size: -
V gene: TRBV29-1
CDR3 DNA: TGCAGCGTGACCCGGGACATTAGAGGCAATGAGCAGTTCTTC
CDR3 protein: CSVTRDIRGNEQFF

D gene: TRBD1
J gene: TRBJ2-2
clone size: -
V gene: TRBV14
CDR3 DNA: TGTGCCATCGAGAGGACAGGGCCCCGCGTCGGGGAGCTGTTTTTT
CDR3 protein: CAIERTGPRVGELFF

D gene: -
J gene: TRBJ2-1
clone size: -
V gene: TRBV7-3
CDR3 DNA: TGTGCCAGCAGCTCCCGACTGATCTCCTACAATGAGCAGTTCTTC
CDR3 protein: CASSSRLISYNEQFF

D gene: -
J gene: TRBJ2-7
clone size: -
V gene: TRBV7-8
CDR3 DNA: TGTGCCAGCAGCTTAGTGGCGCCTCCTGGGGAGCAGTACTTC
CDR3 protein: CASSLVAPPGEQYF

D gene: -
J gene: TRBJ2-3
clone size: -
V gene: TRBV29-1
CDR3 DNA: TGCAGCGTTGTAAGGCGGGGCGACCCAGATACGCAGTATTTT
CDR3 protein: CSVVRRGDPDTQYF

D gene: TRBD1
J gene: TRBJ2-5
clone size: -
V gene: TRBV2
CDR3 DNA: TGTGCCAGTCAAAAGCTTTTACAGGGGGCGAGGGAGACCCAGTACTTC
CDR3 protein: CASQKLLQGARETQYF

D gene: -
J gene: TRBJ2-1
clone size: -
V gene: TRBV4-1
CDR3 DNA: TGCGCCAGCAGCCAAGACGGGACATACTATACGGATGAGCAGTTCTTC
CDR3 protein: CASSQDGTYYTDEQFF

D gene: -
J gene: TRBJ1-5
clone size: -
V gene: TRBV2
CDR3 DNA: TGTGCCAGCGCAACAGCTCGAGGTCAGCCCCAGCATTTT
CDR3 protein: CASATARGQPQHF

D gene: -
J gene: TRBJ1-6
clone size: -
V gene: TRBV4-3
CDR3 DNA: TGCGCCAGCAGCCAAGCGGTCCAGGGCTATGGATCACCCCTCCACTTT
CDR3 protein: CASSQAVQGYGSPLHF

D gene: -
J gene: TRBJ1-6
clone size: -
V gene: TRBV6-1
CDR3 DNA: TGTGCCAGCAGTGGACAAAGGCCACCCCTCCACTTT
CDR3 protein: CASSGQRPPLHF

D gene: TRBD2
J gene: TRBJ2-3
clone size: -
V gene: TRBV5-1
CDR3 DNA: TGCGCCAGCAGCATTAGCGGGGGCGAGGGAAATACGCAGTATTTT
CDR3 protein: CASSISGGEGNTQYF

D gene: TRBD1
J gene: TRBJ1-2
clone size: -
V gene: TRBV4-1
CDR3 DNA: TGCGCCAGCAGCCAAGTACAGGGGGGCAACTATGGCTACACCTTC
CDR3 protein: CASSQVQGGNYGYTF

D gene: TRBD1
J gene: TRBJ1-1
clone size: -
V gene: TRBV29-1
CDR3 DNA: TGCAGCGTTAATGACAGGGTGAACACTGAAGCTTTCTTT
CDR3 protein: CSVNDRVNTEAFF

D gene: -
J gene: TRBJ2-5
clone size: -
V gene: TRBV7-2
CDR3 DNA: TGTGCCAGCACCCCTCCGGGACTCGAAGTGGGGACCCAGTACTTC
CDR3 protein: CASTPPGLEVGTQYF

D gene: -
J gene: TRBJ2-5
clone size: -
V gene: TRBV5-1
CDR3 DNA: TGCGCCAGCAGTAGTGTACAGGAGACCCAGTACTTC
CDR3 protein: CASSSVQETQYF

D gene: -
J gene: TRBJ1-5
clone size: -
V gene: TRBV10-2
CDR3 DNA: TGCGCCAGCAGTGAGTTGGGAGGGCAGCCCCAGCATTTT
CDR3 protein: CASSELGGQPQHF

D gene: -
J gene: TRBJ1-2
clone size: -
V gene: TRBV5-5
CDR3 DNA: TGTGCCAGCAGCCCGGGGGGGCAAGACTATGGCTACACCTTC
CDR3 protein: CASSPGGQDYGYTF